The TCR beta chain described here comes from a study of T cell clonotyping in hematopoietic cell transplantation. TCRdb's table, derived via immunoSEQ multiplex PCR, lists solely in-frame clones and lacks some. Of about 50,000 clones listed, 86% are singletons. CDR1 MNHNY and CDR2 SVGAGI come from the germline V gene (reference sequence). V shed 2 bases and J shed 5 bases, with 13 bases lying between them. This CDR3 region has 14 residues. The time point denotes: recipient sample about 28 days before transplant, after cytoreduction. The source is a man aged 60 to 69 with biphenotypic leukemia. Some clones in this sample may be carry-over from other donors' samples. The starting material was peripheral blood mononuclear cells, obtained before stem cell transplant. The rearrangement uses TRBV6-6 and TRBJ2-7; D call uncertain. Here the CDR3 reads CASSYLDWTDEQYF. The DNA of the CDR3 is TGTGCCAGCAGTTACCTGGATTGGACGGACGAGCAGTACTTC.